The clone carrying this T cell receptor beta chain has ten or more counts. Its antigen is unidentified. The CDR3 extends over 15 amino acids. Trimming left V 6 bases short and J 2 bases short, with 11 bases between. Germline V gene lookup returns CDR1 MNHNS and CDR2 SASEGT. Preparation of the TCRbeta library used unique molecular identifiers. From the PCR reads, TCRdb called clonotypes with MiXCR, one entry per CDR3 protein. Of some 600,000 distinct CDR3 sequences detected, under 15% appear once; the ten largest clones hold over 2%. This entry is derived from a study of T-cell reconstitution after alpha-beta-depleted transplantation in children. Findings and caveats of the study: The main origin of T-cell counts and diversity one year after transplant was newly produced T cells.

The chain recombines TRBV6-1 with TRBJ2-6, with D possibly TRBD2 on 6 matching bases. This specimen consisted of PBMCs, mostly from graft donor cells, obtained 360 days after TCRalphabeta/CD19-depleted stem cell transplant. The sequence was obtained from a male patient younger than 18 who had a stem cell transplant for acute myeloid leukemia, so the T cells may come from the graft donor. CDR3 loop: CASRDGEAGANVLTF. The DNA of the CDR3 is TGTGCCAGCAGGGATGGGGAGGCTGGGGCCAACGTCCTGACTTTC.